This TCR beta chain originates from a study of T cell repertoires in cytomegalovirus infection. For the study at large: The authors relied on CMV epitopes, both recently identified HLA-C-restricted and well-studied HLA-B-restricted. Public TCR beta signatures provided an indication of both CMV infection and a matching HLA type.

A remark on this clonotype: Antigen: not known.

The CDR3 runs to 13 residues. Trimming left V 1 base short and J 11 bases short, with 15 bases between. Germline V gene data show CDR1 as SGHTA and CDR2 as FQGTGA. Whole-study results and caveats: In two of eight donors, the top clonotype was HLA-C-restricted CMV-specific. Frequencies of public TCR beta families were cumulated, and this identified carriers of CMV plus the relevant HLA.

TCRdb fed the reads into MiXCR, producing one record per CDR3 protein. The sample includes roughly 46,000 distinct CDR3 sequences, roughly a fifth of them seen just once. The V gene is TRBV7-3, the J gene TRBJ2-7, with D possibly being TRBD2 (7 bases). Source: CD8+ T cells from cultured PBMCs, taken from culture after CMV antigen stimulation. This TCR was sampled from a human donor in good health (CMV status not recorded). Some clones in this sample may be carry-over from other donors' samples. The CDR3 reads CASSLNSGGAEYF. CDR3 DNA sequence: TGTGCCAGCAGCTTAAATTCGGGGGGCGCGGAGTACTTC. Complete variable domain (other parts from reference TRBV7-3 and TRBJ2-7): GAGVSQTPSNKVTEKGKYVELRCDPISGHTALYWYRQSLGQGPEFLIYFQGTGAADDSGLPNDRFFAVRPEGSVSTLKIQRTERGDSAVYLCASSLNSGGAEYFGPGTRLTVT.